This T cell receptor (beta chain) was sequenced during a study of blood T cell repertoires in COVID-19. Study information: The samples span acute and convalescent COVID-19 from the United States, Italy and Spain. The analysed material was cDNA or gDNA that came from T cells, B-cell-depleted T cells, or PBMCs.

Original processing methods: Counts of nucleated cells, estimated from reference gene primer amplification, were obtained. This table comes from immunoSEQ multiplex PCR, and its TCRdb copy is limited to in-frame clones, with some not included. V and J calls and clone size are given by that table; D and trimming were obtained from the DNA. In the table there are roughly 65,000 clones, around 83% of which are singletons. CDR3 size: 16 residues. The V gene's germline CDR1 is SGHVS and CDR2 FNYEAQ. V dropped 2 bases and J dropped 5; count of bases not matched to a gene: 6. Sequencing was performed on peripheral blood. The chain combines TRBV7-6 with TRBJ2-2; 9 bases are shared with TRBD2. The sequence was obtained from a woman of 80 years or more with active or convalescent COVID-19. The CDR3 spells CASSLPRGGHTGELFF. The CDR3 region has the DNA TGTGCCAGCAGCTTACCGCGGGGGGGACATACCGGGGAGCTGTTTTTT. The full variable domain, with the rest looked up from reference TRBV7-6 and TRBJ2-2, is GAGVSQSPRYKVTKRGQDVALRCDPISGHVSLYWYRQALGQGPEFLTYFNYEAQQDKSGLPNDRFSAERPEGSISTLTIQRTEQRDSAMYRCASSLPRGGHTGELFFGEGSRLTVL.